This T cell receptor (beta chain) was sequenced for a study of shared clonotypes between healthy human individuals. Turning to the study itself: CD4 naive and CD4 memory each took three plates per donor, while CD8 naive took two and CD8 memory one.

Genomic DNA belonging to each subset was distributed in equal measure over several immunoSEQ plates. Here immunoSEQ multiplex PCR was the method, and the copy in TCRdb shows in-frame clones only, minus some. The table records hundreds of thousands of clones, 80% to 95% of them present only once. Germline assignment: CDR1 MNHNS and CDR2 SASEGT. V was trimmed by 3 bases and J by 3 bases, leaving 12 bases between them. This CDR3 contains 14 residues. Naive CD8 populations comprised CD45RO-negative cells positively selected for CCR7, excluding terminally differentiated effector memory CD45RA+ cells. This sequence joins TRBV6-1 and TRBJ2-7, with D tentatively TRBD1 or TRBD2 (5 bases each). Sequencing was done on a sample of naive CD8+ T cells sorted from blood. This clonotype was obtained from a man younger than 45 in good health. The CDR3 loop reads CASSDFWGNYEQYF. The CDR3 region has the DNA TGTGCCAGCAGTGATTTCTGGGGGAACTACGAGCAGTACTTC.